A selection of T cell receptor beta chains follows, all from one sample in a study of OX40 agonist ivuxolimab in advanced cancers. This table comes from immunoSEQ multiplex PCR, and its TCRdb copy is limited to in-frame clones, with some not included. The data show over 50,000 clones, with around 92% seen just once and under 15% held by the top ten. Sequenced material: CD4+ or CD8+ T cells sorted from blood, taken in a trial of the OX40 agonist ivuxolimab. The source of these receptors is an adult with an advanced solid tumor such as melanoma, head and neck, liver or kidney cancer. Both conserved end residues are trimmed from each CDR3.

v_gene: TRBV27; j_gene: TRBJ2-6; CDR3aa: ASSTLIATGANVLT
v_gene: TRBV9; j_gene: TRBJ1-3; CDR3aa: ASSERPQGRVGNTIY
v_gene: TRBV7-2; j_gene: TRBJ2-1; CDR3aa: ASSLDMGGPYNEQF
v_gene: TRBV19; j_gene: TRBJ1-2; CDR3aa: ASISPRQGNYGYT
v_gene: TRBV7-2; j_gene: TRBJ2-2; CDR3aa: ASSLENRGHTGELF
v_gene: TRBV19; j_gene: TRBJ1-5; CDR3aa: ASSVWDAKHQPQH
v_gene: TRBV28; j_gene: TRBJ1-2; CDR3aa: ASSLRENYGYT
v_gene: TRBV29-1; j_gene: TRBJ2-1; CDR3aa: SVETSGGTNEQF
v_gene: TRBV7-9; j_gene: TRBJ1-2; CDR3aa: ASSWGAPTGRYYGYT
v_gene: TRBV10-3; j_gene: TRBJ2-7; CDR3aa: ASANSGGYEQY
v_gene: TRBV6-6; j_gene: TRBJ1-2; CDR3aa: ASSPGQLNYGYT
v_gene: TRBV19; j_gene: TRBJ2-7; CDR3aa: ASSVQQGLSSYEQY
v_gene: TRBV19; j_gene: TRBJ2-1; CDR3aa: ASSIDQAGGLYNEQF
v_gene: TRBV19; j_gene: TRBJ2-7; CDR3aa: ASSIYEGRYEQY
v_gene: TRBV4-1; j_gene: TRBJ2-7; CDR3aa: ASSQVSNTYEQY
v_gene: TRBV30; j_gene: TRBJ1-1; CDR3aa: AWSGSPMNTEAF
v_gene: TRBV9; j_gene: TRBJ1-3; CDR3aa: ASSVVGAPGNTIY
v_gene: TRBV5-1; j_gene: TRBJ1-5; CDR3aa: ASSLEGVANQPQH
v_gene: TRBV2; j_gene: TRBJ2-5; CDR3aa: ASSVDPGTSGRFGETQY
v_gene: TRBV19; j_gene: TRBJ2-1; CDR3aa: ASSMTGSHNEQF
v_gene: TRBV5-8; j_gene: TRBJ1-1; CDR3aa: ASMPIPGTGNTEAF
v_gene: TRBV4-3; j_gene: TRBJ1-4; CDR3aa: ASSPRLTVNEKLF
v_gene: TRBV19; j_gene: TRBJ2-1; CDR3aa: ASSMARRDNEQF
v_gene: TRBV5-6; j_gene: TRBJ1-4; CDR3aa: ASSFGEGNEKLF
v_gene: TRBV4-1; j_gene: TRBJ1-3; CDR3aa: ASSQGRGPGNTIY
v_gene: TRBV19; j_gene: TRBJ1-2; CDR3aa: ASSFGQDGYT
v_gene: TRBV4-1; j_gene: TRBJ1-1; CDR3aa: ASSQDRNTEAF
v_gene: TRBV6-5; j_gene: TRBJ2-2; CDR3aa: ASSYVTQGTGELF
v_gene: TRBV4-1; j_gene: TRBJ2-6; CDR3aa: ASSQDGDRSSGANVLT
v_gene: TRBV19; j_gene: TRBJ1-1; CDR3aa: ASSAPGGHTEAF
v_gene: TRBV11-2; j_gene: TRBJ2-7; CDR3aa: ASSEGGGAYYEQY
v_gene: TRBV5-1; j_gene: TRBJ2-3; CDR3aa: ASSLKAGGTTDTQY
v_gene: TRBV21-1; j_gene: TRBJ1-4; CDR3aa: ASSRDKEDSSLNEKLF
v_gene: TRBV19; j_gene: TRBJ2-5; CDR3aa: ASSEGLVSETQY
v_gene: TRBV5-1; j_gene: TRBJ2-7; CDR3aa: ASSLGQEQY
v_gene: TRBV14; j_gene: TRBJ1-1; CDR3aa: ASSQGTEAF
v_gene: TRBV12-5; j_gene: TRBJ2-3; CDR3aa: ASGHPLTASTDTQY
v_gene: TRBV5-4; j_gene: TRBJ1-6; CDR3aa: ASSRTGVESPLH
v_gene: TRBV19; j_gene: TRBJ2-7; CDR3aa: ASGPGQGYEQY
v_gene: TRBV7-9; j_gene: TRBJ1-1; CDR3aa: ASRSQEAEAF
v_gene: TRBV27; j_gene: TRBJ2-7; CDR3aa: ASSFFGYEQY
v_gene: TRBV5-1; j_gene: TRBJ1-1; CDR3aa: ASSLTRENTEAF
v_gene: TRBV2; j_gene: TRBJ1-6; CDR3aa: ASLGDDEGGDYNSPLH